The rows below give T cell receptor beta chains drawn from one sample of a study of early T cells in non-severe SARS-CoV-2 infection. TCRdb re-derived calls from the 5' RACE reads in MiXCR, one entry per CDR3 protein. The sample lists 30,000 to 40,000 distinct CDR3 sequences; about 3.8% were seen once. Sequences were obtained from whole blood. These receptors came from an adult who was a healthcare worker with PCR-confirmed SARS-CoV-2 infection or an uninfected control (not recorded which). Each CDR3 is given with its conserved first and last residue. A D gene is named only where the DNA matches it firmly. Some rows have no size entry. The others give once, few or many, or a class for an expanded clone.

TRBJ2-1,many,TRBD2,TRBV11-2,TGTGCCAGCAGCTTCGGACTAGCGGGGGGGCTCAATGAGCAGTTCTTC,CASSFGLAGGLNEQFF
TRBJ2-5,many,NA,TRBV18,TGTGCCAGCTCACGCAAGGAGGGCCAGGAGACCCAGTACTTC,CASSRKEGQETQYF
TRBJ2-4,many,NA,TRBV6-2/TRBV6-3,TGTGCCAGCAGTGGGGGCCTGGGAAACATTCAGTACTTC,CASSGGLGNIQYF
TRBJ2-7,many,NA,TRBV9,TGTGCCAGCAGCGCGGGGGTGAGGGGCCAGGCCTACGAGCAGTACTTC,CASSAGVRGQAYEQYF
TRBJ2-7,many,TRBD1,TRBV6-2/TRBV6-3,TGTGCCAGCATCGGGACAGGGGCCTACGAGCAGTACTTC,CASIGTGAYEQYF
TRBJ2-1,medium-sized,TRBD1,TRBV6-4,TGTGCCAGCAGTGACTCTACAGGGGGAGACCAGCAGTTCTTC,CASSDSTGGDQQFF
TRBJ2-5,many,NA,TRBV9,TGTGCCAGCAGCGGAATTGAAGGGACCCAGTACTTC,CASSGIEGTQYF
TRBJ2-2,many,TRBD2,TRBV14,TGTGCCAGCAGCTCCGGACTAGCGGGGGCGACCGGGGAGCTGTTTTTT,CASSSGLAGATGELFF
TRBJ1-1,many,NA,TRBV24-1,TGTGCCACCAGTGATTCCCACGAGGCTGAAGCTTTCTTT,CATSDSHEAEAFF
TRBJ2-7,many,TRBD1,TRBV6-1,TGTGCCAGCAGTGAATGGGGACAGGGACCCTACGAGCAGTACTTC,CASSEWGQGPYEQYF
TRBJ2-5,many,NA,TRBV12-3/TRBV12-4,TGTGCCAGCAGTCCCGCGGGGTGGGAAGAGACCCAGTACTTC,CASSPAGWEETQYF
TRBJ2-1,many,TRBD2,TRBV11-2,TGTGCCAGCAGCCCGAGACTAGCGGATCAGTTCTTC,CASSPRLADQFF
TRBJ2-7,few,NA,TRBV7-9,TGTGCCAGCAGCTACCTCGGGGGCGACTCCTACGAGCAGTACTTC,CASSYLGGDSYEQYF
TRBJ2-3,many,TRBD2,TRBV7-3,TGTGCCAGCAGCGCCAGCCGGTCGAGCGGGGAGGATACGCAGTATTTT,CASSASRSSGEDTQYF
TRBJ1-5,many,NA,TRBV19,TGTGCCAGTTTCGGGGGCCGCAGCAATCAGCCCCAGCATTTT,CASFGGRSNQPQHF
TRBJ2-3,many,TRBD2,TRBV29-1,TGCAGCTACCGGGGGGGTAGCACAGATACGCAGTATTTT,CSYRGGSTDTQYF
TRBJ2-2,many,TRBD1,TRBV9,TGTGCCAGCAGCGAGGGACAGGGAGTCACCGGGGAGCTGTTTTTT,CASSEGQGVTGELFF
TRBJ2-7,many,TRBD1,TRBV6-2/TRBV6-3,TGTGCCAGCAGCCGGTACGGGACAGGGGGCTACGAGCAGTACTTC,CASSRYGTGGYEQYF
TRBJ1-3,many,TRBD1,TRBV10-2,TGCGCCAGCAGTTACCCACCGGGACAGGGGTCCTACTCTGGAAACACCATATATTTT,CASSYPPGQGSYSGNTIYF
TRBJ2-7,many,TRBD1,TRBV29-1,TGCAGCGTAGCATCCGGGACAGGTTACTACGAGCAGTACTTC,CSVASGTGYYEQYF
TRBJ2-2,many,TRBD2,TRBV14,TGTGCCAGCAGCCCCGTAGCGGGAGCCACCGGGGAGCTGTTTTTT,CASSPVAGATGELFF
TRBJ2-5,many,TRBD2,TRBV20-1,TGCAGTGCTAGAGTGACTAGCGGGGCTGTGAGGGAGACCCAGTACTTC,CSARVTSGAVRETQYF
TRBJ2-3,many,NA,TRBV5-4,TGTGCCAGCACCCCTGTGGGCTTCTCTAGCACAGATACGCAGTATTTT,CASTPVGFSSTDTQYF
TRBJ2-5,many,NA,TRBV27,TGTGCCAGCAGTTTGTTCCCACGAGTGGGGGAGACCCAGTACTTC,CASSLFPRVGETQYF
TRBJ2-2,NA,TRBD2,TRBV29-1,TGCAGCGTTGACGCCGGACTAGCGGGAGACACCGGGGAGCTGTTTTTT,CSVDAGLAGDTGELFF
TRBJ2-5,many,TRBD2,TRBV6-2/TRBV6-3,TGTGCCAGCAGTTTAGCAGCGGGGTCCCGGACCCAGTACTTC,CASSLAAGSRTQYF
TRBJ2-5,NA,TRBD1,TRBV6-1,TGTGCCAGCAGAAGACAGGGTTTGTCAGAGACCCAGTACTTC,CASRRQGLSETQYF
TRBJ2-2,many,TRBD2,TRBV24-1,TGTGCCACCGCTGCCCTCAGCGGGAGGGGCACCGGGGAGCTGTTTTTT,CATAALSGRGTGELFF
TRBJ1-4,many,NA,TRBV12-3/TRBV12-4,TGTGCCAGCAGTGAACGTGGGACCCTAAATGAAAAACTGTTTTTT,CASSERGTLNEKLFF
TRBJ1-2,many,NA,TRBV5-8,TGTGCCAGCAGCTTGCTCGAGGTTGGCTATGGCTACACCTTC,CASSLLEVGYGYTF
TRBJ1-1,NA,NA,TRBV24-1,TGTGCCACCAGTGATTTGAACACTGAAGCTTTCTTT,CATSDLNTEAFF
TRBJ2-1,many,NA,TRBV11-2,TGTGCCAGCAGCTTGTCTTTAACTAATGAGCAGTTCTTC,CASSLSLTNEQFF
TRBJ1-2,many,NA,TRBV12-3/TRBV12-4,TGTGCCAGCAGTTTAGAAGAGAACTATGGCTACACCTTC,CASSLEENYGYTF
TRBJ1-3,many,NA,TRBV11-3,TGTGCCAGCAGCCGCTTGGGGGTGTCAGGAAACACCATATATTTT,CASSRLGVSGNTIYF
TRBJ1-5,many,NA,TRBV6-5,TGTGCCAGCCGGAGGGGGGCGGATCAGCCCCAGCATTTT,CASRRGADQPQHF
TRBJ2-1,many,TRBD2,TRBV20-1,TGCAGTGCGAGCGGGGGGATAAGTGAGCAGTTCTTC,CSASGGISEQFF
TRBJ2-5,NA,TRBD2,TRBV3-1,TGTGCCAGCAGCCAAGAGGGACTAGCGGGATCTAGTGAGACCCAGTACTTC,CASSQEGLAGSSETQYF
TRBJ1-5,NA,NA,TRBV2,TGTGCCAGCAGTGAAAGGGGCGGAAAGCCCCAGCATTTT,CASSERGGKPQHF
TRBJ2-5,many,TRBD2,TRBV3-1,TGTGCCAGCAGCCAAGGACTAGCGGGTTTACAAGAGACCCAGTACTTC,CASSQGLAGLQETQYF
TRBJ1-1,few,NA,TRBV4-1,TGCGCCAGCAGCCAAGATGCTGTCGTGAACACTGAAGCTTTCTTT,CASSQDAVVNTEAFF
TRBJ2-1,many,NA,TRBV2,TGTGCCAGCAGTGAAGGGATAGGAGGGGAGCAGTTCTTC,CASSEGIGGEQFF
TRBJ2-7,many,TRBD2,TRBV29-1,TGCAGCGCAGGCCTAGCGGTCTCCTACGAGCAGTACTTC,CSAGLAVSYEQYF
TRBJ1-5,many,TRBD1,TRBV19,TGTGCCAGTAAAATGGGGCAGGGGGCTTTACGAAATCAGCCCCAGCATTTT,CASKMGQGALRNQPQHF
TRBJ1-5,many,NA,TRBV3-1,TGTGCCAGCCAGAGGACAGTGGGGCAGCCCCAGCATTTT,CASQRTVGQPQHF
TRBJ2-7,many,TRBD2,TRBV10-2,TGCGCCAGCGGACCGGGACTAGCGTTACGCTTC,CASGPGLALRF
TRBJ1-4,many,NA,TRBV6-5,TGTGCCAGCAGTTACGGGGATACTAATGAAAAACTGTTTTTT,CASSYGDTNEKLFF
TRBJ2-1,many,NA,TRBV20-1,TGCAGTGCTAGGAGGAGGGGGGGCATCGATGAGCAGTTCTTC,CSARRRGGIDEQFF
TRBJ1-1,many,TRBD1,TRBV9,TGTGCCAGCAGCGGAGGAGGGTGGACAGGAGCTATAAACACTGAAGCTTTCTTT,CASSGGGWTGAINTEAFF
TRBJ2-1,NA,TRBD1,TRBV7-3,TGTGCCAGCAGCTGGGCAGGGGGTCCCTACAATGAGCAGTTCTTC,CASSWAGGPYNEQFF
TRBJ1-6,many,TRBD1,TRBV20-1,TGCAGTGCTAGAGTGGCCGGGACAGGGGTAGTTGATTCACCCCTCCACTTT,CSARVAGTGVVDSPLHF
TRBJ2-7,many,NA,TRBV5-1,TGCGCCAGCAGCCCCCTGGGAGGAGGGTTCTCCTACGAGCAGTACTTC,CASSPLGGGFSYEQYF
TRBJ1-5,many,TRBD1,TRBV19,TGTGCCAGTAGGTCGGACAGGGCAGGGACTCAGCCCCAGCATTTT,CASRSDRAGTQPQHF
TRBJ2-1,many,NA,TRBV11-2,TGTGCCAGCAGCTTAGTGAGGGGCCCCTACAATGAGCAGTTCTTC,CASSLVRGPYNEQFF